This entry features one T cell receptor beta chain sequence. Antigen specificity is unknown. This sample is drawn from a study of T cell responses to AZD1222 COVID-19 vaccine. CDR3 size: 15 residues. The V gene's germline CDR1 is LNHDA and CDR2 SQIVND (reference sequence). Trimming removed 6 bases from V and 9 bases from J, with 21 bases in between. Some clones are missing from TCRdb's copy, which holds only in-frame ones; the method was immunoSEQ multiplex PCR. This sample has fewer than 120,000 clones, with about 87% found just once. Regarding the study as a whole: Baseline antibody screening turned up just six seropositive AZD1222 recipients. Two doses of AZD1222 preceded a rise in Spike-specific TCR breadth and depth. Only after the peak T cell response were repertoires sampled.

The input for sequencing was peripheral blood, taken on day 0 of AZD1222 vaccination. The receptor comes from an adult in good health. The rearrangement joins TRBV19 to TRBJ2-1; D remains ambiguous. CDR3 loop: CASSPLYPVLGEQFF. The CDR3 DNA reads TGTGCCAGTAGCCCCCTCTACCCCGTGCTGGGTGAGCAGTTCTTC.